The 7 T cell receptor beta chains below were found in one sample sequenced in a study of T cell changes during pregnancy in multiple sclerosis. The assay was immunoSEQ multiplex PCR, and TCRdb's table has in-frame clones only and misses some. Among some 61,000 clones listed, under 95% were seen once. The input for sequencing was peripheral blood, taken in the second trimester of pregnancy. The receptor source for this set is a female donor with multiple sclerosis, enrolled in a pregnancy study.

The chain has TRBV4-3 and TRBJ1-1; D is undetermined. The CDR3 is made up of 14 amino acids. Trimming removed 3 bases from V and 10 bases from J, with 18 bases in between. Germline assignment: CDR1 LGHNA and CDR2 YSLEER. The CDR3 coding sequence is TGCGCCAGCAGCCACCCAGGCGCCGCCCGGGGAGCTTTCTTT. Its protein product is CASSHPGAARGAFF.

This chain connects TRBV5-8 to TRBJ2-2; TRBD2 aligns across 7 bases. Germline V CDR1 and CDR2: SGHTS, YDEGEE. Losses at the gene ends were 10 bases for V and 5 bases for J; bases not matched to a gene: 8. The length of the CDR3 is 13 residues. The CDR3, as DNA: TGTGCCGCTGAACTCGGGGGGACCGGGGAGCTGTTTTTT. It encodes CAAELGGTGELFF.

Only one count was recorded for this clone. V usage is TRBV6-1 and J usage is TRBJ1-4; D is unresolved. The germline gives CDR1 MNHNS, CDR2 SASEGT. V lost 0 bases and J lost 11, with 10 bases in between. The CDR3 sequence is 13 residues long. In DNA form, the CDR3 reads TGTGCCAGCAGTGAAGCAGAGATGGAGAAACTGTTTTTT. It codes for CASSEAEMEKLFF.

The V and J genes are TRBV29-1 and TRBJ2-5; 9 nucleotides match TRBD1. The V gene end was trimmed by 4 bases and the J gene end by 6 bases; junction bases not matched to a gene: 9. Germline lookup yields CDR1 SQVTM and CDR2 ANQGSEA. The CDR3 runs 14 residues. This CDR3 reads CSVGSVTGGQTQYF. CDR3 nucleotides: TGCAGCGTTGGGTCTGTGACAGGGGGACAGACCCAGTACTTC.

The chain carries TRBV18 and TRBJ2-5; tentatively, D is TRBD2 (6 bases). Germline V CDR1 and CDR2: KGHSH, LQKENI. The CDR3 is 16 amino acids. The germline V and J ends were trimmed by 3 bases and 4 bases, with 18 bases remaining between them. The CDR3 is CASSPLGTFGGETQYF. The CDR3 nucleotides read TGTGCCAGCTCACCCCTAGGGACTTTTGGGGGAGAGACCCAGTACTTC. The entire variable domain, with the rest obtained from reference TRBV18 and TRBJ2-5, is as follows: NAGVMQNPRHLVRRRGQEARLRCSPMKGHSHVYWYRQLPEEGLKFMVYLQKENIIDESGMPKERFSAEFPKEGPSILRIQQVVRGDSAAYFCASSPLGTFGGETQYFGPGTRLLVL.

This chain links TRBV18 with TRBJ1-1; a possible D gene is TRBD1 (6 bases). Germline loops: CDR1 KGHSH, CDR2 LQKENI. The ends were cut back, 4 bases at V and 3 bases at J, with 9 bases in the middle. This CDR3 spans 13 amino acids. This chain's CDR3 is CASSRGLDTEAFF. The DNA for the CDR3 is TGTGCCAGCTCACGGGGGCTAGACACTGAAGCTTTCTTT.

The gene calls are TRBV7-8 and TRBJ2-7, with unresolved D. The V gene's germline CDR1 is SGHVS and CDR2 FQNEAQ. With 1 base removed from V and 3 bases from J, the gap between germline ends came to 7 bases. The CDR3 has 13 residues. The DNA for the CDR3 is TGTGCCAGCAGCTTAGTGTCGGGCTACGAGCAGTACTTC. Its protein product is CASSLVSGYEQYF. Full variable domain (remainder filled in from reference TRBV7-8 and TRBJ2-7): GAGVSQSPRYKVAKRGQDVALRCDPISGHVSLFWYQQALGQGPEFLTYFQNEAQLDKSGLPSDRFFAERPEGSVSTLKIQRTQQEDSAVYLCASSLVSGYEQYFGPGTRLTVT.